This is a list of T cell receptor beta chains from one sample in a study of blood T cell repertoires in COVID-19. The method was immunoSEQ multiplex PCR; TCRdb's version includes in-frame clones alone and lacks a portion of them. This sample has some 300,000 clones, with 90% found just once. The sequenced material came from peripheral blood. These receptors originate from a woman in her 40s with COVID-19, enrolled during active disease. Each CDR3 is given with its conserved first and last residue. D genes are given only for firm matches. The size entry is marked missing in some rows and otherwise reads once, few, many or a size class.

CDR3aa	CDR3nt	v_gene	d_gene	j_gene	abundance
CATSREQGFNYGYTF	TGTGCCACCAGCAGAGAACAGGGATTTAACTATGGCTACACCTTC	TRBV15	.	TRBJ1-2	.
CASSYEGDQPQHF	TGTGCCAGCAGTTATGAGGGAGACCAGCCCCAGCATTTT	TRBV6-2/TRBV6-3	.	TRBJ1-5	few
CASSQVGGVNTEAFF	TGTGCCAGCAGCCAAGTGGGGGGGGTGAACACTGAAGCTTTCTTT	TRBV3-1/TRBV3-2	.	TRBJ1-1	.
CASSLLVFQGLSTEAFF	TGTGCCAGCAGCCTTTTGGTCTTTCAGGGGCTGAGCACTGAAGCTTTCTTT	TRBV7-2	.	TRBJ1-1	.
CASSLGAGAGYGYTF	TGTGCCAGCAGTTTAGGCGCAGGCGCTGGGTATGGCTACACCTTC	TRBV27	.	TRBJ1-2	once
CAGSTGTSSPLHF	TGTGCCGGAAGTACGGGTACATCTTCACCCCTCCACTTT	TRBV28	.	TRBJ1-6	.
CASSPLGGLYGYTF	TGTGCCAGCAGCCCATTGGGGGGGTTATATGGCTACACCTTC	TRBV6-5	.	TRBJ1-2	.
CASSPGVQGHYGYTF	TGTGCCAGCAGCCCGGGGGTGCAGGGCCACTATGGCTACACCTTC	TRBV14	.	TRBJ1-2	.
CASIPQGQSSYEQYF	TGTGCCAGCATCCCCCAGGGACAGAGCTCCTACGAGCAGTACTTC	TRBV6-2/TRBV6-3	TRBD1	TRBJ2-7	.
CASSKPGLAGAETQYF	TGTGCCAGCAGTAAACCGGGACTAGCGGGAGCTGAGACCCAGTACTTC	TRBV6-2/TRBV6-3	TRBD2	TRBJ2-5	.
CASSFAWTDTDTQYF	TGTGCCAGCAGTTTCGCTTGGACAGATACAGATACGCAGTATTTT	TRBV28	.	TRBJ2-3	.
CASSQTGGIGTDTQYF	TGTGCCAGCAGCCAAACAGGGGGCATAGGCACAGATACGCAGTATTTT	TRBV14	TRBD1	TRBJ2-3	.
CASSLSELTGGQYF	TGTGCCAGCAGTTTGAGTGAGCTTACAGGGGGGCAGTACTTC	TRBV28	TRBD1	TRBJ2-7	.
CASSPQTGLSGNTIYF	TGTGCCAGCAGTCCACAGACAGGGCTCTCTGGAAACACCATATATTTT	TRBV27	TRBD1	TRBJ1-3	.
CASSLALARPSEAFF	TGTGCCAGCAGTTTAGCCTTGGCGAGGCCCAGCGAAGCTTTCTTT	TRBV28	.	TRBJ1-1	.
CASSKDRARGQETQYF	TGTGCCAGCAGCAAGGACAGGGCCCGGGGACAAGAGACCCAGTACTTC	TRBV7-2	TRBD1	TRBJ2-5	.
CASSMDTANSPLHF	TGTGCCAGTAGTATGGACACCGCAAATTCACCCCTCCACTTT	TRBV19	.	TRBJ1-6	.
CASSLGGSGEAFF	TGTGCCAGCAGCTTAGGGGGGAGTGGTGAAGCTTTCTTT	TRBV7-3	.	TRBJ1-1	.
CASSLGLAGPRF	TGTGCCAGCAGCTTGGGGCTTGCGGGCCCTCGTTTC	TRBV5-6	.	TRBJ2-7	once
CAISDPLRVDYGYTF	TGTGCCATCAGTGACCCCTTGAGGGTTGACTATGGCTACACCTTC	TRBV10-3	.	TRBJ1-2	.
CASSQASTGNTIYF	TGTGCCAGCAGCCAAGCCTCTACTGGAAACACCATATATTTT	TRBV4-2	.	TRBJ1-3	.
CASSTGTGDKPQHF	TGTGCCAGCAGCACCGGGACAGGGGATAAGCCCCAGCATTTT	TRBV7-9	TRBD1	TRBJ1-5	.
CASSPDSQETQYF	TGTGCCAGCAGCCCCGATAGTCAAGAGACCCAGTACTTC	TRBV13	.	TRBJ2-5	.
CAISADSPADTQYF	TGTGCCATCAGTGCGGACAGTCCGGCAGATACGCAGTATTTT	TRBV10-3	.	TRBJ2-3	.
CASSYSGSTEAFF	TGTGCCAGCAGTTACTCGGGGAGCACTGAAGCTTTCTTT	TRBV6-5	.	TRBJ1-1	.
CASSLLADYNEQFF	TGTGCCAGCAGTTTGCTAGCGGACTACAATGAGCAGTTCTTC	TRBV6-5	TRBD2	TRBJ2-1	once
CASSSSGSSYNEQFF	TGTGCCAGCAGTTCCTCGGGGAGCTCCTACAATGAGCAGTTCTTC	TRBV6-5	.	TRBJ2-1	.
CSVEGRRAQSSYNEQFF	TGCAGCGTTGAAGGCCGGAGGGCCCAGAGCTCCTACAATGAGCAGTTCTTC	TRBV29-1	.	TRBJ2-1	.
CASRPGQGPGELFF	TGTGCCAGCAGGCCCGGACAGGGTCCCGGGGAGCTGTTTTTT	TRBV4-2	TRBD1	TRBJ2-2	.
CASSSQVNTEAFF	TGTGCCAGCAGTTCTCAGGTGAACACTGAAGCTTTCTTT	TRBV6-6	.	TRBJ1-1	.
CSVRGDPYGYTF	TGCAGCGTTCGGGGGGACCCCTATGGCTACACCTTC	TRBV29-1	.	TRBJ1-2	.
CASSHPSSGNTIYF	TGTGCCAGCAGCCATCCCAGTTCTGGAAACACCATATATTTT	TRBV11-2	.	TRBJ1-3	.
CASSLAGAYNEQFF	TGCGCCAGCAGCCTCGCGGGGGCCTACAATGAGCAGTTCTTC	TRBV5-1	TRBD2	TRBJ2-1	.
CASSAGTPSSEAFF	TGTGCCAGCAGTGCCGGGACACCCTCCAGTGAAGCTTTCTTT	TRBV25-1	.	TRBJ1-1	.
CASSLGTGLNYGYTF	TGTGCCAGCAGCTTAGGGACAGGGCTCAACTATGGCTACACCTTC	TRBV11-2	TRBD1	TRBJ1-2	.
CASSPGRSGHNQPQHF	TGTGCCAGCAGCCCTGGACGGAGTGGACACAATCAGCCCCAGCATTTT	TRBV3-1/TRBV3-2	.	TRBJ1-5	.
CASSLLGVQGLNTGELFF	TGTGCCAGCAGTTTATTGGGGGTACAGGGCTTGAACACCGGGGAGCTGTTTTTT	TRBV27	.	TRBJ2-2	.
CASSLYTPLAGNGETQYF	TGTGCCAGCAGTTTATACACCCCACTGGCAGGGAATGGAGAGACCCAGTACTTC	TRBV27	.	TRBJ2-5	few
CASSVAPTRGINEQFF	TGTGCCAGCAGCGTAGCGCCCACGCGGGGTATCAATGAGCAGTTCTTC	TRBV9	.	TRBJ2-1	once
CASRDRGTEAFF	TGTGCCAGTAGAGACAGGGGCACTGAAGCTTTCTTT	TRBV2	TRBD1	TRBJ1-1	.